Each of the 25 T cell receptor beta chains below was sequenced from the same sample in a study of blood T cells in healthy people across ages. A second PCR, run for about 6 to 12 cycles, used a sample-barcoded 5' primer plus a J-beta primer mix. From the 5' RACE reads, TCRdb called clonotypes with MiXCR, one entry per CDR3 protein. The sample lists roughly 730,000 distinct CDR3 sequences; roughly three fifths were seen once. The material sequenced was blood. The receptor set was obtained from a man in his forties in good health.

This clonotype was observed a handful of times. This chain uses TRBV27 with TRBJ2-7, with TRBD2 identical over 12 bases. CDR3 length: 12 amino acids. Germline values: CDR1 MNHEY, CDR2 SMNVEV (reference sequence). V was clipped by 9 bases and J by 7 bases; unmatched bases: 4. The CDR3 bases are TGTGCCAGTAAGCTAGCGGGAGGGGAGCAGTACTTC. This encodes CASKLAGGEQYF.

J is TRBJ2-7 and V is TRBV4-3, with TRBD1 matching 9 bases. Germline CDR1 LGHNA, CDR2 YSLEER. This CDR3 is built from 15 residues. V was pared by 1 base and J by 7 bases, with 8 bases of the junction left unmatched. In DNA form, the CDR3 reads TGCGCCAGCAGCCAAGGAGTACAGGGGGCCCGGGAGCAGTACTTC. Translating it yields CASSQGVQGAREQYF.

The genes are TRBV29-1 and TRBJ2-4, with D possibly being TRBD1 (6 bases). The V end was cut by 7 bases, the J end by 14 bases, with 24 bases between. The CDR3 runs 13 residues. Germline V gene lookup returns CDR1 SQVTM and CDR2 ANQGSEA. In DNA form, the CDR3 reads TGCAGCGCACAACAGGGACCTAGTAACGAGAAGTACTTC. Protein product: CSAQQGPSNEKYF.

CDR3 region: CASRGVSDTQYF. For the CDR3, the DNA is TGTGCCAGCAGGGGGGTTTCTGATACGCAGTATTTT. This sequence joins TRBV6-1 and TRBJ2-3; tentatively, D is TRBD1 or TRBD2 (5 bases each). Trimming shortened V by 6 bases and J by 6 bases, and 10 bases separated the two germline ends. Germline-derived CDR1 and CDR2 are MNHNS and SASEGT. This CDR3 is 12 amino acids long.

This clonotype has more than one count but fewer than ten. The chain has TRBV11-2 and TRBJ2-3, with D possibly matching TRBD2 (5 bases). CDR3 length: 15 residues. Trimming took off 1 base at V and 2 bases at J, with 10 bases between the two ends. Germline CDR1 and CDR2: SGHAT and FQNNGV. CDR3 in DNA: TGTGCCAGCAGCTTAGGCGCGGGCCCCACAGATACGCAGTATTTT. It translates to CASSLGAGPTDTQYF.

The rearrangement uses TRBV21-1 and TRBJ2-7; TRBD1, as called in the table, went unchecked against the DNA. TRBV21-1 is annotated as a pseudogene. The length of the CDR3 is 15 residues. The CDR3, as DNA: TGTGCCAGCAGCAAAGGTGTCCCTCAGTCCTACGAGCAGTACTTC. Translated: CASSKGVPQSYEQYF.

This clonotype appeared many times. The CDR3 sequence: CASSLGQGNGYTF. CDR3 in DNA: TGTGCCAGCAGCTTAGGACAGGGGAATGGCTACACCTTC. J is TRBJ1-2 and V is TRBV7-9; 8 positions match TRBD1. The CDR3 is made up of 13 amino acids. J gave up 6 bases and V 1 base, and 1 base lay outside the gene matches. Germline V gene sequence: CDR1 SEHNR, CDR2 FQNEAQ (reference sequence).

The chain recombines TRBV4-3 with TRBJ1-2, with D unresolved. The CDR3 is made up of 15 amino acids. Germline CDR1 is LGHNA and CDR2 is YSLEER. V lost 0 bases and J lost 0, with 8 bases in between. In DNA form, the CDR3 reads TGCGCCAGCAGCCAAGACGCCGTCCCTAACTATGGCTACACCTTC. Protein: CASSQDAVPNYGYTF.

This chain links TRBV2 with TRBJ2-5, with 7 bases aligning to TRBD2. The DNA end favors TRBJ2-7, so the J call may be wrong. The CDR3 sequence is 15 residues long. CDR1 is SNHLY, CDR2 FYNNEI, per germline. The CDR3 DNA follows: TGTGCCAGCACCGATGAGGGAGGGGACGGGTACGAGCAGTACTTC. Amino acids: CASTDEGGDGYEQYF.

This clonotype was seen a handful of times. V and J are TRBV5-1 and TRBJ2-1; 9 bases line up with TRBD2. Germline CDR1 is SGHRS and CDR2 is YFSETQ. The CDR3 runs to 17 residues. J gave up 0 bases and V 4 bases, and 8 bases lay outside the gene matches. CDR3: CASSPAGGLSSYNEQFF. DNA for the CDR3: TGCGCCAGCAGCCCAGCGGGGGGCCTGAGCTCCTACAATGAGCAGTTCTTC.

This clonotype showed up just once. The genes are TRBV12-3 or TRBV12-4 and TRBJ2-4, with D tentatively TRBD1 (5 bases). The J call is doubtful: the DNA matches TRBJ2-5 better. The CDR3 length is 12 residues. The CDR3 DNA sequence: TGTGCCAGCAGTTTTGGGGCGGAGACCCAGTACTTC. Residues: CASSFGAETQYF.

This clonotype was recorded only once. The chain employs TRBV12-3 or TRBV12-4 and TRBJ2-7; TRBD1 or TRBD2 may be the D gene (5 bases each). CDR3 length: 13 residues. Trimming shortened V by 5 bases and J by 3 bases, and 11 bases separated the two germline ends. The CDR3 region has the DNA TGTGCCAGCAGTCGGGACGGGAACTACGAGCAGTACTTC. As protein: CASSRDGNYEQYF.

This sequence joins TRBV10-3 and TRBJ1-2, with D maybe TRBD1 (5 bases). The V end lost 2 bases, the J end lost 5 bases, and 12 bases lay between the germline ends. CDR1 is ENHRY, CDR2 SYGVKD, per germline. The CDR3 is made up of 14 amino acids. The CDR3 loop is CAISEQGEAYGYTF. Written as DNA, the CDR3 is TGTGCCATCAGTGAGCAGGGAGAAGCATATGGCTACACCTTC.

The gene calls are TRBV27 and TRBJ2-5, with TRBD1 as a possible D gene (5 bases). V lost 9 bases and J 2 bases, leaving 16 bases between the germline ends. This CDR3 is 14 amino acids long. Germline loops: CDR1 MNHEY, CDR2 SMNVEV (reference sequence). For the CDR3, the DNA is TGTGCCAGTCAACCCTTTTCAGGGCAAGAGACCCAGTACTTC. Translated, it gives CASQPFSGQETQYF.

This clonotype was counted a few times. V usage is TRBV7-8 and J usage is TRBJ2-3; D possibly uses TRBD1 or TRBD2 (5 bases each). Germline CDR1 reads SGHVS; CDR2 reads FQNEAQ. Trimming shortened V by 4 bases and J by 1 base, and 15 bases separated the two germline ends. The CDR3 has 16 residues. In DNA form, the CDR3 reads TGTGCCAGCAGCTCACCCCACCAGGGAGGCACAGATACGCAGTATTTT. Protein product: CASSSPHQGGTDTQYF.

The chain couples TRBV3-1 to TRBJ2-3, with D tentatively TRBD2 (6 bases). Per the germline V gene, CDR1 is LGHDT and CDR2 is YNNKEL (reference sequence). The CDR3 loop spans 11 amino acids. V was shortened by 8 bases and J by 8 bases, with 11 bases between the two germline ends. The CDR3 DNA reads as TGTGCCAGCGGTACCGGGGGTACGCAGTATTTT. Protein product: CASGTGGTQYF.

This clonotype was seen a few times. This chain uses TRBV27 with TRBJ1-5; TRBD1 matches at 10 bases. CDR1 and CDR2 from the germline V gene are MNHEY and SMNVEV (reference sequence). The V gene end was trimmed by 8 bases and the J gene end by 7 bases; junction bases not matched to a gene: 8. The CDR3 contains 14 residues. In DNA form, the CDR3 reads TGTGCCAGCCGGGACAGGGGTCTGGGACAGCCCCAGCATTTT. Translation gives CASRDRGLGQPQHF.

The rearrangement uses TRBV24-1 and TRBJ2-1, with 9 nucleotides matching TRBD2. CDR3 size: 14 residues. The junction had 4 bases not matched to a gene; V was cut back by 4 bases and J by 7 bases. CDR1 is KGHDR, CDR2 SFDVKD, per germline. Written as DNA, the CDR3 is TGTGCCACCAGTGACCCGGGACTAGCAAATGAGCAGTTCTTC. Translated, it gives CATSDPGLANEQFF.

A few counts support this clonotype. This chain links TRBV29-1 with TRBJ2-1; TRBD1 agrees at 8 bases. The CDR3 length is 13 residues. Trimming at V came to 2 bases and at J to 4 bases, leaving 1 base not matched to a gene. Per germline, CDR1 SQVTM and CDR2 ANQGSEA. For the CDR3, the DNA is TGCAGCGTTGAACGACAGGGGTACAATGAGCAGTTCTTC. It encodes CSVERQGYNEQFF.

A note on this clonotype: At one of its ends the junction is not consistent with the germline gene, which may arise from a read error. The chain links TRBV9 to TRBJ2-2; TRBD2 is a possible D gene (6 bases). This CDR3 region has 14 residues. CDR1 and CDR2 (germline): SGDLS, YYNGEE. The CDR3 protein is CVSSVGGDTGELFF. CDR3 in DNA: TGTGTCAGCAGCGTAGGAGGGGATACCGGGGAGCTGTTTTTT.

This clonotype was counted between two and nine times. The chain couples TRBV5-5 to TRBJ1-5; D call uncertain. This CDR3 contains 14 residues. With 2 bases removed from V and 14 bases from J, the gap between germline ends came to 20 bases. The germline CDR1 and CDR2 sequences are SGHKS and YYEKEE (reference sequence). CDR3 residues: CASSLYGGETPKHF. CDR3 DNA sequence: TGTGCCAGCAGCTTATATGGAGGCGAGACTCCGAAGCATTTT.

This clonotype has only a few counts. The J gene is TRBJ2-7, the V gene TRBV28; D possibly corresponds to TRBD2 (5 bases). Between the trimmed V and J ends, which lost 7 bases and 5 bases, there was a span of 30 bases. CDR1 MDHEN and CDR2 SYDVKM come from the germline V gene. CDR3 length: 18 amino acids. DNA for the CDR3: TGTGCCAGCACCCGAGGGTGGGAAATCCAAGGGTCAGGCGACGAGCAGTACTTC. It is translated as CASTRGWEIQGSGDEQYF.

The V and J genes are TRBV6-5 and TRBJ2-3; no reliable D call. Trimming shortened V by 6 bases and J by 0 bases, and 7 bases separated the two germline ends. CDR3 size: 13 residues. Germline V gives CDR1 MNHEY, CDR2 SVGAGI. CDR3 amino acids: CASRKPSTDTQYF. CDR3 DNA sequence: TGTGCCAGCAGGAAGCCTAGCACAGATACGCAGTATTTT.

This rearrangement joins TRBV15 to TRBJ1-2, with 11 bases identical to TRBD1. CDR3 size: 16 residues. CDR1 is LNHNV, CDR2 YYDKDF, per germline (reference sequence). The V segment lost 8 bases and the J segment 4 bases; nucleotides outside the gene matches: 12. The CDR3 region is CATLNRDRGVGYGYTF. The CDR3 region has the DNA TGTGCCACCCTTAACCGGGACAGGGGGGTTGGCTATGGCTACACCTTC.

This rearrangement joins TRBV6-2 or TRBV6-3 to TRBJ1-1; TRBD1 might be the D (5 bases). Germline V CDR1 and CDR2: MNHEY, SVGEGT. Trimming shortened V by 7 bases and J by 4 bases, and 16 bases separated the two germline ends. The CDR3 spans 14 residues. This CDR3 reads CASTEVGVGTEAFF. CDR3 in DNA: TGTGCCAGCACCGAAGTAGGGGTCGGCACTGAAGCTTTCTTT.